Listed here are 3 T cell receptor beta chains from one sample, sequenced in a study of blood T cells in healthy people across ages. Then a second PCR, running about 7 to 11 cycles, was carried out with a sample-barcoded 5' primer and a J-beta primer mix. MiXCR, applied by TCRdb to the 5' RACE reads, yields one record per CDR3 protein. Counted here are about 1.8 million distinct CDR3 sequences, around half occurring once; the ten biggest clones make up more than 2%. Sequencing used blood. The origin of the receptors is a woman between 40 and 55 years old in good health.

A note on this clonotype: This clone may be a read error of a much larger clone one base away. The chain recombines TRBV28 with TRBJ2-3; tentative D call: TRBD1 (6 bases). From germline, CDR1 is MDHEN and CDR2 SYDVKM. Trimming removed 6 bases at V and 7 bases at J, with 14 bases between. The CDR3 runs to 13 residues. The chain's CDR3 is CASRLVGTHTQYF. CDR3 bases: TGTGCCAGCAGGCTAGTCGGGACACATACGCAGTATTTT.

The rearrangement joins TRBV28 to TRBJ2-1, with 8 bases aligning to TRBD1. This CDR3 contains 13 residues. J lost 14 bases, V lost 5 bases, and 11 bases had no gene match. Germline V gene data show CDR1 as MDHEN and CDR2 as SYDVKM. CDR3 sequence (DNA): TGTGCCAGCAGTGAAGACCGGGACAGGACTGAGTTCTTC. Encoded protein: CASSEDRDRTEFF.

The table lists this clonotype with a few counts. The chain recombines TRBV28 with TRBJ2-1; TRBD1 aligns across 7 bases. The CDR3 spans 14 residues. V lost 6 bases and J lost 6; bases outside the gene matches: 8. The V gene's germline CDR1 is MDHEN and CDR2 SYDVKM. As DNA, the CDR3 is TGTGCCAGCAGAACCCCAAACAGGGGCAATGAGCAGTTCTTC. Translating it yields CASRTPNRGNEQFF.